What follows are 6 T cell receptor beta chains derived from one specimen sequenced in a study of OX40 agonist ivuxolimab in advanced cancers. This table comes from immunoSEQ multiplex PCR, and its TCRdb copy is limited to in-frame clones, with some not included. The table shows more than 20,000 clones, with around 84% occurring only once. The source material was CD4+ or CD8+ T cells sorted from blood, sampled in a trial of the OX40 agonist ivuxolimab. The receptors were gathered from an adult with an advanced solid tumor such as melanoma, head and neck, liver or kidney cancer.

This chain links TRBV4-1 with TRBJ2-7; 7 bases map to TRBD2. Germline V gene sequence: CDR1 MGHRA, CDR2 YSYEKL. V trimming: 1 base; J trimming: 2 bases; junction bases outside the gene matches: 5. The CDR3 is 15 amino acids. CDR3 DNA sequence: TGCGCCAGCAGCCAAGTCGGGAGGACTGCCTACGAGCAGTACTTC. Its translation: CASSQVGRTAYEQYF.

The chain employs TRBV29-1 and TRBJ2-1; D call uncertain. The CDR3 has 12 residues. Germline V gene lookup returns CDR1 SQVTM and CDR2 ANQGSEA. V lost 1 base and J 5 bases, leaving 6 bases between the germline ends. The CDR3 here is CSVEGAHNEQFF. CDR3 DNA: TGCAGCGTTGAAGGAGCGCACAATGAGCAGTTCTTC.

This chain links TRBV2 with TRBJ1-3; D is unclear. The CDR3 length is 15 residues. Per germline, CDR1 SNHLY and CDR2 FYNNEI. The germline V and J ends were trimmed by 4 bases and 0 bases, with 10 bases remaining between them. The CDR3 DNA reads TGTGCCAGCAGTGGGCCGAATAACTCTGGAAACACCATATATTTT. Translation gives CASSGPNNSGNTIYF.

The CDR3 loop reads CASSSYRGTQYF. CDR3 in DNA: TGTGCCAGCAGTAGTTACAGGGGTACGCAGTATTTT. The chain couples TRBV6-4 to TRBJ2-3; 7 bases are shared with TRBD1. The CDR3 has 12 amino acids. With V trimmed by 5 bases and J by 8 bases, 4 bases remained unmatched. Germline lookup yields CDR1 MRHNA and CDR2 SNTAGT.

This sequence joins TRBV30 and TRBJ2-5; the D gene could be TRBD1 or TRBD2 (5 bases each). CDR3 size: 15 residues. CDR1 and CDR2 (germline): GTSNPN, SVGIG (reference sequence). Trimming shortened V by 1 base and J by 2 bases, and 14 bases separated the two germline ends. As DNA, the CDR3 is TGTGCCTGGAGTGGTGGGGGATTTGTACAAGAGACCCAGTACTTC. It translates to CAWSGGGFVQETQYF. Variable domain in full (rest from reference TRBV30 and TRBJ2-5): SQTIHQWPATLVQPVGSPLSLECTVEGTSNPNLYWYRQAAGRGLQLLFYSVGIGQISSEVPQNLSASRPQDRQFILSSKKLLLSDSGFYLCAWSGGGFVQETQYFGPGTRLLVL.

This clone was seen just once. The rearrangement uses TRBV6-1 and TRBJ1-2; a possible D gene is TRBD1 (6 bases). Trimming shortened V by 7 bases and J by 4 bases, and 16 bases separated the two germline ends. Germline CDR1 MNHNS, CDR2 SASEGT. This CDR3 is 14 amino acids long. The CDR3 region is CASTIEGGSYGYTF. CDR3 nucleotide sequence: TGTGCCAGCACTATTGAGGGGGGCTCCTATGGCTACACCTTC.